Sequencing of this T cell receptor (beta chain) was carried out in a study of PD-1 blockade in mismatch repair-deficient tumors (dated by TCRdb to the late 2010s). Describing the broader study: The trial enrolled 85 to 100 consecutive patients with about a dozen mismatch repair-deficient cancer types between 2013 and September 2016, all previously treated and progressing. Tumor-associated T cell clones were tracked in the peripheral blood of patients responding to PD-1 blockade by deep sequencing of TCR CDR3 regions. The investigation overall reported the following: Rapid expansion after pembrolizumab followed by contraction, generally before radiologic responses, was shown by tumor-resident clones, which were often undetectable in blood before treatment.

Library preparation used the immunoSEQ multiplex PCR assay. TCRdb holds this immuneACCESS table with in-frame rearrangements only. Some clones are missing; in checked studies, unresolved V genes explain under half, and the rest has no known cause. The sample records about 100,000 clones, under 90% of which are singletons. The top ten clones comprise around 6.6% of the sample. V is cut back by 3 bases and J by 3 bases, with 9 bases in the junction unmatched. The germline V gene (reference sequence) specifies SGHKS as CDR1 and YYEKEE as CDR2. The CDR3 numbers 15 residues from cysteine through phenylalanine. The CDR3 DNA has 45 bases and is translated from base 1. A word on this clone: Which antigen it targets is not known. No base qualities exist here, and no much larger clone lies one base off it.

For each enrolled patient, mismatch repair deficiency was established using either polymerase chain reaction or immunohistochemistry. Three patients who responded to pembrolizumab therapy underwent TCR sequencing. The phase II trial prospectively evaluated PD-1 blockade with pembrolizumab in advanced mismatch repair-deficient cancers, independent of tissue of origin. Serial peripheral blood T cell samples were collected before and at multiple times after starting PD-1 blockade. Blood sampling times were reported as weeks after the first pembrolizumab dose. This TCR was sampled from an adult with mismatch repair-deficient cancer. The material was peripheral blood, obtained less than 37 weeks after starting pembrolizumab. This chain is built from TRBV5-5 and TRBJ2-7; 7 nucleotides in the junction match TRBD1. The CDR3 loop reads CASSSGQVVRYEQYF. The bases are TGTGCCAGCAGCTCCGGACAGGTAGTTCGCTACGAGCAGTACTTC.